This T cell receptor beta chain was identified during a study of blood T cell repertoires in COVID-19. Germline CDR1 MDHEN, CDR2 SYDVKM. The CDR3 runs to 14 residues. Trimming cost V 10 bases and J 5 bases; bases outside gene matches: 12. TCRdb's copy holds only in-frame clones and misses some; the assay was immunoSEQ multiplex PCR. Found here are about 150,000 clones, around 79% of them singletons; the top ten hold around 20%. Sequencing input: PBMCs or T cells enriched from blood (not recorded which). The V call is TRBV28, the J call TRBJ2-7, with 9 positions matching TRBD1. This receptor was obtained from a woman between 70 and 85 years old in a cohort exposed to, infected with or recovered from COVID-19 (not recorded which). In DNA, the CDR3 is TGTGCCACCGCCCGGGACAGGGTCGTCCACGAGCAGTACTTC. This translates into CATARDRVVHEQYF. Full variable domain (outside the CDR3, taken from reference TRBV28 and TRBJ2-7): DVKVTQSSRYLVKRTGEKVFLECVQDMDHENMFWYRQDPGLGLRLIYFSYDVKMKEKGDIPEGYSVSREKKERFSLILESASTNQTSMYLCATARDRVVHEQYFGPGTRLTVT.